In this sample, the clone carrying this TCR beta chain turned up a few times. Patients were aged 18 to 65, had disease duration under 2 months, and had newly diagnosed hyperthyroidism. From RNA transcripts, TCR beta CDR3 regions were amplified. HTBI primers drove first-round RT-PCR of the TCR CDR3. A single record per CDR3 protein comes from TCRdb applying MiXCR to the multiplex PCR reads. The repertoire holds some 350,000 distinct CDR3 sequences, 15% to 18% seen once, with approximately 30% in the top ten. This entry is derived from a study of T cells in Graves' hyperthyroidism and ophthalmopathy. Study-wide background: Initial diagnosis, before any treatment, was when peripheral blood was collected.

The CDR3 consists of 15 residues. V dropped 1 base and J dropped 8 bases, with 15 bases sitting between them. CDR1 LGHNA and CDR2 YSLEER come from the germline V gene. The sample was blood. The J gene is TRBJ2-1, the V gene TRBV4-3, with D perhaps being TRBD1 or TRBD2 (6 bases each). This clonotype was obtained from a woman aged 18-29 years with Graves' hyperthyroidism that later progressed to Graves' ophthalmopathy. The CDR3 DNA follows: TGCGCCAGCAGCCAAGGTTCGGGGGACAACCATGAGCAGTTCTTC. Its translation: CASSQGSGDNHEQFF.